Below, 9 T cell receptor beta chains from the same sample are listed, as sequenced in a study of PD-1 blockade in classical Hodgkin lymphoma. This sample's time point: cycle 4 day 1 (C4D1), after 6 weeks of nivolumab. Autologous stem cell transplantation was followed by relapse in every patient, and brentuximab vedotin exposure varied. From thawed PBMCs, CD4+ T cells were purified using magnetic negative selection. The data were produced by immunoSEQ multiplex PCR, yet TCRdb's version contains in-frame clones alone and is incomplete. This table has roughly 30,000 clones, about four fifths appearing once. The sequencing here drew on CD4+ T cells from blood, taken before the fourth cycle of nivolumab. The receptor source for this set is a human donor with classical Hodgkin lymphoma.

The chain carries TRBV4-1 and TRBJ1-5; TRBD1 is a possible D gene (5 bases). Deletions cut 2 bases from V and 4 bases from J, with 12 bases between. Per germline, CDR1 MGHRA and CDR2 YSYEKL. The CDR3 sequence is 15 residues long. CDR3 DNA: TGCGCCAGCAGCCAACTTTTACAGGAGAATCAGCCCCAGCATTTT. Translated: CASSQLLQENQPQHF.

The chain combines TRBV5-1 with TRBJ1-2; D is ambiguous. V lost 5 bases and J 1 base, leaving 15 bases between the germline ends. The CDR3 spans 15 residues. CDR1 and CDR2 (germline): SGHRS, YFSETQ. The CDR3 protein is CASRPETSDNYGYTF. CDR3 in DNA: TGCGCCAGCAGACCCGAGACTTCGGATAACTATGGCTACACCTTC.

The chain combines TRBV5-1 with TRBJ2-3; maybe TRBD2 (6 bases). The germline V gene encodes CDR1 SGHRS and CDR2 YFSETQ. The CDR3 length is 15 residues. V shed 0 bases and J shed 3 bases, with 11 bases lying between them. The CDR3 protein is CASSLAGGVTDTQYF. In DNA form, the CDR3 reads TGCGCCAGCAGCTTGGCCGGCGGGGTAACAGATACGCAGTATTTT.

This clone has only one observation. The chain carries TRBV5-1 and TRBJ1-6, with 8 bases fitting TRBD1. The CDR3 sequence is 16 residues long. The J segment lost 10 bases and the V segment lost 4 bases, leaving 13 bases of the junction unmatched. Germline CDR1 SGHRS, CDR2 YFSETQ. Here the CDR3 DNA reads TGCGCCAGCAGCGCCCAAACAGGGGGTAAATTCTCACCCCTCCACTTT. Its translation is CASSAQTGGKFSPLHF.

In its sample, this clone was seen once. The chain combines TRBV19 with TRBJ1-2, with D possibly being TRBD1 (5 bases). Per germline, CDR1 LNHDA and CDR2 SQIVND (reference sequence). There are 15 residues in the CDR3. Trimming cost V 7 bases and J 1 base, with 16 bases left between them. The CDR3 loop reads CASNDGGNLNYGYTF. CDR3 nucleotide sequence: TGTGCCAGTAACGACGGGGGAAATCTTAACTATGGCTACACCTTC.

J is TRBJ2-7 and V is TRBV7-8; D uncertain. The V gene lost 4 bases and the J gene lost 0 bases, with 10 bases spanning the gap. This CDR3 is built from 14 residues. Germline-derived CDR1 and CDR2 are SGHVS and FQNEAQ. CDR3 in DNA: TGTGCCAGCAGCTCCAGCCGGGCCTCCTACGAGCAGTACTTC. This codes for CASSSSRASYEQYF.

V gene TRBV6-5 combines with J gene TRBJ1-1; no reliable D call. The length of the CDR3 is 12 residues. Trimming took off 5 bases at V and 4 bases at J, with 8 bases between the two ends. Germline CDR1 MNHEY, CDR2 SVGAGI. The CDR3 sequence is CASSTGITEAFF. The CDR3 DNA follows: TGTGCCAGCAGTACCGGGATCACTGAAGCTTTCTTT.

The sample holds a few counts of this clone. V is TRBV5-1 and J is TRBJ1-2; D is undetermined. V was pared by 4 bases and J by 4 bases, with 14 bases between. The CDR3 covers 14 residues. Germline loops: CDR1 SGHRS, CDR2 YFSETQ. In nucleotides, the CDR3 is TGCGCCAGCAGCCCACTCCCTGGCGGCTATGGCTACACCTTC. Encoded protein: CASSPLPGGYGYTF.

The genes are TRBV5-4 and TRBJ1-2; 8 bases align to TRBD1. Trimming cost V 1 base and J 4 bases; bases outside gene matches: 6. This CDR3 is 15 amino acids long. CDR1 is SGHNT, CDR2 YYREEE, per germline (reference sequence). CDR3 sequence reads: CASSLNSDRGYGYTF. CDR3 coding DNA: TGTGCCAGCAGCTTGAACTCTGACAGGGGCTATGGCTACACCTTC.